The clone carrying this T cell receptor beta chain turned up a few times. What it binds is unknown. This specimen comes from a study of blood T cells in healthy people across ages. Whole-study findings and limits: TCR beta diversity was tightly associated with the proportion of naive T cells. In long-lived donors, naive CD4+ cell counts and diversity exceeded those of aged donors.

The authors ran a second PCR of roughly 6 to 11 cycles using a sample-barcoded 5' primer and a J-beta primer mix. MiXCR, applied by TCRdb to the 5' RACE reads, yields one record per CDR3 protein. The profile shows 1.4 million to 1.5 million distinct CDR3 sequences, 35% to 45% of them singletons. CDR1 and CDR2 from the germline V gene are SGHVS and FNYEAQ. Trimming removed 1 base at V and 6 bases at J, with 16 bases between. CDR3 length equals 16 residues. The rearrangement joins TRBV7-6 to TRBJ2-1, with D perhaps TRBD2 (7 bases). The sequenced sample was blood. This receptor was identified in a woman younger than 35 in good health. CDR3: CASSLGGGRNGNEQFF. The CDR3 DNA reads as TGTGCCAGCAGCTTAGGGGGGGGCCGCAATGGCAATGAGCAGTTCTTC.